This TCR beta chain emerged from a study of T cell changes during pregnancy in multiple sclerosis (dated by TCRdb to the late 2010s). For the wider study: Changes in the T cell repertoire over the course of pregnancy were examined in this study in women with multiple sclerosis.

On this clone itself: The antigen it recognizes is unknown. Base qualities are missing; no much larger clone stands one base away.

Receptor libraries were prepared by the immunoSEQ multiplex PCR assay. Imported from immuneACCESS, the table was reduced by TCRdb to in-frame sequences with V and J called. These copies leave out some clones; in studies compared against another copy, an unresolved V gene accounts for under half, and the cause of the remainder is not known. This sample comprises about 32,000 clones, over 85% of them detected only once. The ten largest clones represent about 5.4% of the sample. The sequence came from a female donor with multiple sclerosis, enrolled in a pregnancy study. Specimen: CD8+ T cells from peripheral blood mononuclear cells, collected in the first trimester of pregnancy.

For the CDR3, the sequence is CASSGVPGGTDTQYF. DNA sequence: TGTGCCAGCAGTGGAGTCCCGGGGGGCACAGATACGCAGTATTTT. The chain is assembled from TRBV6-1 and TRBJ2-3; the D gene is perhaps TRBD2, from 6 matching bases. Including cysteine and phenylalanine, the CDR3 has 15 amino acids. The sequence is cut down to CDR3 DNA, 45 bases in frame from base 1. The germline V gene specifies MNHNS as CDR1 and SASEGT as CDR2. V drops 4 bases and J drops 1 base, leaving 12 bases in between.